This entry lists 15 T cell receptor beta chains sequenced from one sample in a study of T-cell reconstitution after alpha-beta-depleted transplantation in children. A library of TCRbeta sequences, prepared with unique molecular identifiers, was generated. One entry per CDR3 protein results from TCRdb running MiXCR on the PCR reads. This table has around 490,000 distinct CDR3 sequences, about an eighth appearing once. Source: PBMCs, mostly from graft donor cells, taken 180 days after TCRalphabeta/CD19-depleted stem cell transplant. These receptors all stem from a female patient between 2 and 10 years old who had a stem cell transplant for aplastic anemia, so the T cells may come from the graft donor.

This clonotype was observed at least ten times. The chain has TRBV5-1 and TRBJ1-5; D gene uncertain. V was shortened by 4 bases and J by 5 bases, with 10 bases between the two germline ends. The CDR3 has 13 amino acids. The germline V gene encodes CDR1 SGHRS and CDR2 YFSETQ. The CDR3 protein is CASSPGPHQPQHF. DNA for the CDR3: TGCGCCAGCAGCCCCGGGCCCCATCAGCCCCAGCATTTT.

This clonotype has a handful of counts. The chain employs TRBV4-3 and TRBJ2-2; D remains unclear. Between the trimmed V and J ends, which lost 1 base and 5 bases, there was a span of 8 bases. There are 14 residues in the CDR3. Per the germline V gene, CDR1 is LGHNA and CDR2 is YSLEER. DNA for the CDR3: TGCGCCAGCAGCCAAGTTTCAGCTACCGGGGAGCTGTTTTTT. Translating it yields CASSQVSATGELFF.

This chain connects TRBV5-8 to TRBJ1-5; D is perhaps TRBD1 (5 bases). CDR3 length equals 16 residues. With 2 bases removed from V and 2 bases from J, the gap between germline ends came to 14 bases. From germline, CDR1 is SGHTS and CDR2 YDEGEE. The CDR3: CASSLYRQSRNQPQHF. CDR3 in DNA: TGTGCCAGCAGCTTATACCGACAGAGCCGCAATCAGCCCCAGCATTTT.

Of note for this clonotype: The final CDR3 position lacks the conserved phenylalanine or tryptophan, pointing to a likely read error. This chain joins TRBV24-1 and TRBJ2-1; TRBD2 matches at 11 bases. Trimming cost V 4 bases and J 6 bases; bases outside gene matches: 7. CDR1 and CDR2 (germline): KGHDR, SFDVKD. The CDR3 length is 16 residues. CDR3 bases: TGTGCCACCAGTGACCCACTAGCGGGAGAATTCAATGAGCAGTTCTTG. Encoded protein: CATSDPLAGEFNEQFL.

In this sample, this clonotype turned up a few times. The chain joins TRBV5-6 to TRBJ2-7; D call uncertain. V lost 3 bases, J lost 0 bases, and 4 bases lay in between. This CDR3 spans 12 amino acids. In germline, CDR1 is SGHDT, CDR2 YYEEEE. CDR3 sequence (DNA): TGTGCCAGCAGCTGGGCCTCCTACGAGCAGTACTTC. Translating gives CASSWASYEQYF.

This clonotype was seen many times. The V call is TRBV20-1, the J call TRBJ2-1; D uncertain. This CDR3 spans 13 amino acids. From germline, CDR1 is DFQATT and CDR2 SNEGSKA (reference sequence). The V end lost 1 base, the J end lost 9 bases, and 13 bases lay between the germline ends. The CDR3 reads CSARGRPPAEQFF. The DNA of the CDR3 is TGCAGTGCTAGAGGCCGACCCCCAGCTGAGCAGTTCTTC.

This clonotype was counted between two and nine times. The V and J genes are TRBV20-1 and TRBJ2-1; D is uncertain. The CDR3 runs 14 residues. Germline values: CDR1 DFQATT, CDR2 SNEGSKA (reference sequence). The germline V and J ends were trimmed by 3 bases and 0 bases, with 9 bases remaining between them. The CDR3 DNA reads as TGCAGTGCTAGTCAGGATAGCTCCTACAATGAGCAGTTCTTC. It encodes CSASQDSSYNEQFF.

This chain connects TRBV5-1 to TRBJ2-5; a weak D match, TRBD1 (5 bases). The CDR3 has 15 residues. The germline gives CDR1 SGHRS, CDR2 YFSETQ. Trimming left V 0 bases short and J 2 bases short, with 11 bases between. The CDR3 here is CASSLGQFEQETQYF. CDR3 nucleotides: TGCGCCAGCAGCTTGGGACAGTTTGAGCAAGAGACCCAGTACTTC.

The chain carries TRBV21-1 and TRBJ1-3; the DNA was not compared with TRBD1, the D call given in the table. TRBV21-1 is assigned pseudogene status. This CDR3 contains 19 residues. The CDR3 sequence: CASRLDWSGTGLSGTTIYF. CDR3 DNA sequence: TGTGCCAGCAGGCTCGATTGGTCAGGGACAGGCCTATCCGGAACCACCATATATTTT.

V gene TRBV7-3 combines with J gene TRBJ1-1, with 9 bases aligning to TRBD1. With V trimmed by 4 bases and J by 3 bases, 0 bases remained unmatched. CDR3 length: 13 amino acids. Germline-derived CDR1 and CDR2 are SGHTA and FQGTGA. The CDR3: CASSWDRDTEAFF. CDR3 coding DNA: TGTGCCAGCAGCTGGGACAGGGACACTGAAGCTTTCTTT.

CDR3 sequence (DNA): TGTGCCAGCTCCGGAGGCCGGGACAGGGACTACGAGCAGTACTTC. This translates into CASSGGRDRDYEQYF. The V call is TRBV18, the J call TRBJ2-7; 9 nucleotides align to TRBD1. V lost 6 bases to trimming and J lost 3 bases; unmatched junction nucleotides: 9. The germline CDR1 and CDR2 sequences are KGHSH and LQKENI. The CDR3 runs 15 residues.

The rearrangement uses TRBV5-4 and TRBJ2-5, with D tentatively TRBD2 (5 bases). This CDR3 comprises 16 residues. CDR1 is SGHNT and CDR2 is YYREEE in the germline V gene (reference sequence). The V end was cut by 6 bases, the J end by 1 base, with 19 bases between. The CDR3 DNA sequence: TGTGCCAGCACCCAGGTCCTGGGGAGCCGCCAAGAGACCCAGTACTTC. Translated: CASTQVLGSRQETQYF.

This clonotype was seen a few times. The chain couples TRBV7-8 to TRBJ1-2, with a tentative D call TRBD1 (5 bases). CDR3 length: 15 amino acids. Germline V CDR1 and CDR2: SGHVS, FQNEAQ. V lost 3 bases and J 3 bases, leaving 14 bases between the germline ends. Here the CDR3 DNA reads TGTGCCAGCAGCTTCCGACAGCCTTGGGACTATGGCTACACCTTC. Translating gives CASSFRQPWDYGYTF.

This clonotype was seen only a few times. The V call is TRBV20-1, the J call TRBJ2-5; weak D call: TRBD1 (6 bases). Trimming took off 1 base at V and 7 bases at J, with 16 bases between the two ends. The germline V gene has CDR1 DFQATT and CDR2 SNEGSKA (reference sequence). This CDR3 has 14 amino acids. The CDR3, as DNA: TGCAGTGCTAGAGGCCAGCAGGGGACGGCGACCCAGTACTTC. This gives the protein CSARGQQGTATQYF.

The rearrangement links TRBV24-1 to TRBJ2-3; TRBD2 matches at 11 bases. Germline V CDR1 and CDR2: KGHDR, SFDVKD. J lost 2 bases, V lost 9 bases, and 9 bases had no gene match. This CDR3 contains 16 residues. The CDR3: CATARPGLADTDTQYF. DNA for the CDR3: TGTGCCACCGCCAGACCGGGACTAGCGGACACAGATACGCAGTATTTT.